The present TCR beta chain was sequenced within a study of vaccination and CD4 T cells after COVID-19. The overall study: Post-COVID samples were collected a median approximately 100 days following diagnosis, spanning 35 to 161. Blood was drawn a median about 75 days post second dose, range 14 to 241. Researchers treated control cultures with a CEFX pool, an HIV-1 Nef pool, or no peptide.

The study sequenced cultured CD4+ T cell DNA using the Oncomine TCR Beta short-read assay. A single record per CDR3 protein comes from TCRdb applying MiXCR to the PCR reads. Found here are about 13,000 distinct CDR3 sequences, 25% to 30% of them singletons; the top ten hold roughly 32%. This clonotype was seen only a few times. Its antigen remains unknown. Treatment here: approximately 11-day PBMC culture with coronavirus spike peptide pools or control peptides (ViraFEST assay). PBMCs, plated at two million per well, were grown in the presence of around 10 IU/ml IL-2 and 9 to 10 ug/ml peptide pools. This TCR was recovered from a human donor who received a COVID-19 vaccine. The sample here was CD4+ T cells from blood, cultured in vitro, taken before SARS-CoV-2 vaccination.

The CDR3 DNA reads as TGTGCCAGCAGTGAAGATATAGCGGGGTCCTACAATGAGCAGTTCTTC. This encodes CASSEDIAGSYNEQFF. The chain combines TRBV2 with TRBJ2-1; 8 bases fit TRBD2. Per germline, CDR1 SNHLY and CDR2 FYNNEI. J lost 1 base, V lost 1 base, and 3 bases had no gene match. The CDR3 is made up of 16 amino acids.